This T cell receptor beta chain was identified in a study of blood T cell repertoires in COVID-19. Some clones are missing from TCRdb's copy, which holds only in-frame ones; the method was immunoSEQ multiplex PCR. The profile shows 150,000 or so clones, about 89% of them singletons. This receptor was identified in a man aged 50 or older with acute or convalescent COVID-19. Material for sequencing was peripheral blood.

CDR3 sequence: CASRTAGGWQFF. The CDR3 coding sequence is TGTGCCAGCAGGACAGCAGGGGGCTGGCAGTTCTTC. The chain is built from TRBV6-5 and TRBJ2-1; 8 bases fit TRBD1. Trimming at V came to 6 bases and at J to 12 bases, leaving 7 bases not matched to a gene. Per the germline V gene, CDR1 is MNHEY and CDR2 is SVGAGI. This CDR3 has 12 residues.